This paragraph reports one T cell receptor beta chain. What it binds is unknown. Method: immunoSEQ multiplex PCR; TCRdb's copy keeps in-frame clones and lacks some. Of 77,000 or so clones listed, over 80% are singletons. This record belongs to a study of graft-versus-host responses after intestinal transplantation. The wider study: In this cohort, recipients had multivisceral, liver-intestinal, or isolated intestinal transplants. Every one of the recipients received anti-thymocyte globulin induction and afterwards took tacrolimus and steroids for 3 to 4 years. Overall study results and limits: Patients with graft-donor T cell macrochimerism had high graft-versus-host to host-versus-graft clonal ratios in allografts. Some GvH clones were seen earlier in gut or blood, suggesting intestinal origin.

The V gene's germline CDR1 is KGHSH and CDR2 LQKENI. CDR3 size: 14 residues. V shed 2 bases and J shed 5 bases, with 12 bases lying between them. The TCR was taken from a human patient who received an intestinal transplant, so some T cells may come from the graft donor. The specimen comprised PBMCs, sampled 98 days after intestinal transplantation. This chain joins TRBV18 and TRBJ2-5; D ambiguous. This chain's CDR3 is CASSPLGGFETQYF. CDR3 bases: TGTGCCAGCTCACCATTGGGTGGCTTCGAGACCCAGTACTTC.